This record concerns one T cell receptor beta chain sequence. The V gene lost 0 bases and the J gene lost 4 bases, with 15 bases spanning the gap. Germline V gene lookup returns CDR1 LNHDA and CDR2 SQIVND (reference sequence). The CDR3 is 16 residues long. The entry originates in a study of blood T cell repertoires in COVID-19. The table came from immunoSEQ multiplex PCR; TCRdb's copy has only in-frame clones and leaves some out. Of 65,000 to 85,000 clones detected, roughly 90% appear once; the ten largest clones hold over 2.5%. This clonotype originated in a human donor in a cohort sampled during active COVID-19. The specimen sequenced was peripheral blood. V and J are TRBV19 and TRBJ2-5, with D unresolved. CDR3: CASSIDPQADGETQYF. CDR3 DNA: TGTGCCAGTAGTATAGATCCCCAGGCCGACGGAGAGACCCAGTACTTC.